One T cell receptor (beta chain) is described in this entry. Method: immunoSEQ multiplex PCR; TCRdb's copy keeps in-frame clones and lacks some. The profile shows over 450,000 clones, 85% to 90% of them singletons. The data originate from a study of blood T cell repertoires in COVID-19. Study-level background: Sites in the United States, Italy and Spain provided acute and convalescent COVID-19 samples. T cells, B-cell-depleted T cells, or PBMCs provided the cDNA or gDNA that served as material.

Enrolled during active infection, Seattle patients were then followed longitudinally. Germline V CDR1 and CDR2: SGHNT, YYREEE (reference sequence). The CDR3 is 20 amino acids. Trimming removed 3 bases from V and 0 bases from J, with 28 bases in between. This TCR was sampled from a woman in her forties or fifties with COVID-19, enrolled during active disease. Sequencing input: peripheral blood. The chain carries TRBV5-4 and TRBJ2-7, with D possibly matching TRBD1 (6 bases). This CDR3 is CASSCPKTGVFPIDSYEQYF. The CDR3 DNA sequence: TGTGCCAGCAGCTGCCCAAAGACAGGAGTTTTCCCAATAGACTCCTACGAGCAGTACTTC. Full variable domain (missing parts from reference TRBV5-4 and TRBJ2-7): ETGVTQSPTHLIKTRGQQVTLRCSSQSGHNTVSWYQQALGQGPQFIFQYYREEENGRGNFPPRFSGLQFPNYSSELNVNALELDDSALYLCASSCPKTGVFPIDSYEQYFGPGTRLTVT.